This T cell receptor (beta chain) was sequenced in a study of post-analysis software for immune sequencing data. Overall study: Clinical courses comprised relapsing-remitting, secondary progressive and progressive-relapsing multiple sclerosis. General study results and limits: Elevated frequency relative to controls characterized several TRBV segments in patients, TRBV5-6, TRBV5-1 and TRBV20-1 among them. Controls had significantly higher normalized Chao1 diversity than multiple sclerosis patients. By F measure, samples from a shared preparation batch strongly co-clustered.

The library was made from cDNA and included unique molecular identifiers. Each sample of roughly 0.95 to 10 million input T cells yielded around 500,000 cDNA molecules, so each molecule approximated one T cell. TCRdb fed the PCR reads into MiXCR, producing one record per CDR3 protein. The sample includes roughly 800,000 distinct CDR3 sequences, approximately 50% of them seen just once. Regarding this clonotype: The antigen remains undetermined.

V was pared by 0 bases and J by 0 bases, with 15 bases between. The CDR3 contains 17 residues. The germline V gene has CDR1 LNHNV and CDR2 YYDKDF (reference sequence). The gene calls are TRBV15 and TRBJ2-7; tentatively, D is TRBD1 (5 bases). The sequence came from a girl aged 5-17 years with multiple sclerosis. The sample comprised blood. The CDR3 spells CATSRDSRAAASYEQYF. In DNA, the CDR3 is TGTGCCACCAGCAGAGATAGCAGGGCAGCCGCCTCCTACGAGCAGTACTTC.